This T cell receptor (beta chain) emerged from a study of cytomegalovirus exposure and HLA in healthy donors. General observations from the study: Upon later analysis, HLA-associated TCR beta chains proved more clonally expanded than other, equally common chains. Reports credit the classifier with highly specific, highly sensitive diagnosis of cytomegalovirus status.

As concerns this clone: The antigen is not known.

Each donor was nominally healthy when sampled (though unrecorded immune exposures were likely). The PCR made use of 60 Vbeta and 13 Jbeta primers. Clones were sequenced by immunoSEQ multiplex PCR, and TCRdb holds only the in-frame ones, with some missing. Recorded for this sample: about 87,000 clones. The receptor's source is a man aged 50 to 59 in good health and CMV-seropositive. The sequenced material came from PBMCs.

DNA of the CDR3: TGTGCCAGCAGCTTACCGCGAGCGGGGTGGACCGGGGAGCTGTTTTTT. Translation: CASSLPRAGWTGELFF. This chain joins TRBV7-2 and TRBJ2-2, with 7 bases that match TRBD2. The germline CDR1 and CDR2 sequences are SGHTA and FQGNSA. This CDR3 spans 16 amino acids. V lost 2 bases and J lost 5; bases outside the gene matches: 8.